This entry lists 30 T cell receptor beta chains sequenced from one sample in a study of blood T cell repertoires in COVID-19 (dated by TCRdb to 2018 to 2021). Library prep was done by the immunoSEQ multiplex PCR assay. TCRdb provides this immuneACCESS table in a form limited to in-frame rearrangements. Some clones are lacking; in checked studies, under half of them reflect an unresolved V gene, and why the rest are absent is not known. The sample contains tens of thousands of clones, under 95% of them found a single time. 2.5% to 3.5% of the sample goes to the ten largest clones. Sequencing was done on a sample of peripheral blood. Source of these receptors: a man aged 45 to 65 with acute or convalescent COVID-19.

The V gene is TRBV7-6, the J gene TRBJ1-4; 7 bases map to TRBD1. Germline V lookup: CDR1 SGHVS, CDR2 FNYEAQ. V lost 5 bases and J lost 10; bases outside the gene matches: 13. The CDR3 covers 15 residues. CDR3 protein: CASSITEKGAGKLFF. The CDR3 coding sequence is TGTGCCAGCAGCATCACGGAGAAGGGGGCCGGAAAACTGTTTTTT.

This chain uses TRBV24-1 with TRBJ2-2, with a tentative D call TRBD1 (5 bases). The CDR3 has 14 residues. V lost 5 bases, J lost 1 base, and 7 bases lay in between. Germline V gene sequence: CDR1 KGHDR, CDR2 SFDVKD. DNA of the CDR3: TGTGCCACCAGTGGACAGAGGAACACCGGGGAGCTGTTTTTT. This sequence encodes CATSGQRNTGELFF.

V usage is TRBV28 and J usage is TRBJ2-2; the D gene is possibly TRBD2 (5 bases). The CDR3 is 15 residues long. Trimming took 7 bases from V and 4 from J, leaving 16 bases between them. CDR1 and CDR2 from the germline V gene are MDHEN and SYDVKM. DNA for the CDR3: TGTGCCAGCACCACCACTCCACGGGGCACCGGGGAGCTGTTTTTT. This translates into CASTTTPRGTGELFF.

The V and J genes are TRBV7-2 and TRBJ2-2; TRBD2 matches 9 bases. The CDR3 totals 16 residues. With 5 bases clipped from V and 4 bases from J, the junction kept 8 bases outside the gene matches. Germline-derived CDR1 and CDR2 are SGHTA and FQGNSA. The CDR3 loop is CASSIHSGGITGELFF. The DNA of the CDR3 is TGTGCCAGCAGCATTCACAGCGGGGGGATCACCGGGGAGCTGTTTTTT.

The V and J genes are TRBV6-5 and TRBJ1-6; no clear D. V was trimmed by 6 bases and J by 0 bases, leaving 9 bases between them. Germline loops: CDR1 MNHEY, CDR2 SVGAGI. The CDR3 runs to 15 residues. The CDR3 DNA reads as TGTGCCAGCAGGCAAACCTACTCCTATAATTCACCCCTCCACTTT. Its protein product is CASRQTYSYNSPLHF.

J is TRBJ1-5 and V is TRBV30; 10 positions agree with TRBD1. Looked up from germline, CDR1 is GTSNPN and CDR2 is SVGIG (reference sequence). The trim removed 4 bases at V and 4 bases at J, leaving 4 bases unmatched. This CDR3 is 14 amino acids long. Here the CDR3 reads CAWNPGQGNQPQHF. In nucleotides, the CDR3 is TGTGCCTGGAACCCGGGACAGGGGAATCAGCCCCAGCATTTT.

This clone came up once. This rearrangement joins TRBV7-9 to TRBJ2-7, with TRBD1 as a possible D gene (6 bases). The V end lost 5 bases, the J end lost 2 bases, and 13 bases lay between the germline ends. Germline loops: CDR1 SEHNR, CDR2 FQNEAQ (reference sequence). This CDR3 is built from 14 residues. The CDR3, as DNA: TGTGCCAGCAGCCTCGACAGGCTCGCCTACGAGCAGTACTTC. It translates to CASSLDRLAYEQYF.

The rearrangement uses TRBV10-3 and TRBJ2-7; weak D call: TRBD1 (5 bases). Trimming removed 6 bases from V and 4 bases from J, with 13 bases in between. Germline CDR1 ENHRY, CDR2 SYGVKD. The CDR3 spans 13 residues. The CDR3 DNA sequence: TGTGCCATCAGGCAGGACAAACATTACGAGCAGTACTTC. As protein: CAIRQDKHYEQYF.

The rearrangement uses TRBV4-2 and TRBJ1-1; the D gene is possibly TRBD1 (6 bases). This CDR3 has 18 residues. Germline CDR1 is LGHNA and CDR2 is YNFKEQ. Trimming cost V 2 bases and J 4 bases, with 23 bases left between them. Here the CDR3 reads CASSQQTQGSGVGTEAFF. The CDR3 nucleotides are TGTGCCAGCAGCCAACAAACCCAGGGATCAGGGGTGGGCACTGAAGCTTTCTTT.

The V gene is TRBV5-1, the J gene TRBJ1-4; D may be TRBD1 (6 bases). CDR1 and CDR2 from the germline V gene are SGHRS and YFSETQ. Trimming removed 6 bases from V and 5 bases from J, with 17 bases in between. This CDR3 has 15 residues. The DNA for the CDR3 is TGCGCCAGCACGTTAAGCGGGACACGGAATGAAAAACTGTTTTTT. Protein: CASTLSGTRNEKLFF. Variable domain in full (rest from reference TRBV5-1 and TRBJ1-4): KAGVTQTPRYLIKTRGQQVTLSCSPISGHRSVSWYQQTPGQGLQFLFEYFSETQRNKGNFPGRFSGRQFSNSRSEMNVSTLELGDSALYLCASTLSGTRNEKLFFGSGTQLSVL.

The V call is TRBV29-1, the J call TRBJ1-1; 8 positions match TRBD1. CDR1 SQVTM and CDR2 ANQGSEA come from the germline V gene. V lost 4 bases to trimming and J lost 0 bases; unmatched junction nucleotides: 16. The CDR3 totals 18 residues. CDR3 in amino acids: CSVALRGLPATMNTEAFF. CDR3 nucleotide sequence: TGCAGCGTTGCCCTCAGGGGGCTACCCGCCACAATGAACACTGAAGCTTTCTTT.

This clone was counted a single time. CDR3 coding DNA: TGTGCCAGCTCACCCGCGATTACCCCCTACGAGCAGTACTTC. Translating it yields CASSPAITPYEQYF. The V and J genes are TRBV18 and TRBJ2-7; the D is unclear. The ends were cut back, 3 bases at V and 2 bases at J, with 11 bases in the middle. There are 14 residues in the CDR3. The germline V gene encodes CDR1 KGHSH and CDR2 LQKENI.

The chain is built from TRBV6-5 and TRBJ1-2; 9 bases map to TRBD1. J lost 2 bases, V lost 6 bases, and 1 base had no gene match. This CDR3 is 13 amino acids long. Germline lookup yields CDR1 MNHEY and CDR2 SVGAGI. The CDR3 region is CASRTGGNYGYTF. In DNA form, the CDR3 reads TGTGCCAGCAGGACAGGGGGGAACTATGGCTACACCTTC.

The chain employs TRBV9 and TRBJ1-2; 7 bases are shared with TRBD1. The V gene's germline CDR1 is SGDLS and CDR2 YYNGEE. The CDR3 covers 14 residues. V lost 3 bases and J lost 8; bases outside the gene matches: 10. DNA of the CDR3: TGTGCCAGCAGCGGGAGACAGGGCTTGCGGGGCTACACCTTC. Its protein is CASSGRQGLRGYTF.

This rearrangement joins TRBV3-1 (or the pseudogene TRBV3-2) to TRBJ2-3; possible D gene TRBD2, 5 bases. Trimming cost V 0 bases and J 1 base, with 8 bases left between them. Germline V gene lookup returns CDR1 LGHDT and CDR2 YNNKEL (reference sequence). This CDR3 has 15 amino acids. CDR3 in amino acids: CASSQDRRGTDTQYF. In nucleotides, the CDR3 is TGTGCCAGCAGCCAAGATCGGCGGGGCACAGATACGCAGTATTTT.

The chain couples TRBV3-1 (or the pseudogene TRBV3-2) to TRBJ2-1, with a tentative D call TRBD2 (7 bases). Germline CDR1 and CDR2: LGHDT and YNNKEL (reference sequence). The V and J ends lost 4 bases and 9 bases respectively, with 13 bases between them. This CDR3 comprises 13 residues. The CDR3 DNA reads as TGTGCCAGCAGCCTTCCTCGGGGGGCTGAGCAGTTCTTC. The encoded protein is CASSLPRGAEQFF.

The V and J genes are TRBV5-1 and TRBJ2-3, with 10 bases lining up with TRBD1. V shed 4 bases, J shed 4 bases, and the junction held 12 bases outside the gene matches. CDR3 size: 17 residues. Germline values: CDR1 SGHRS, CDR2 YFSETQ. This CDR3 reads CASSTRDRGHGADTQYF. As DNA, the CDR3 is TGCGCCAGCAGCACCCGGGACAGGGGTCATGGGGCAGATACGCAGTATTTT.

V is TRBV18 and J is TRBJ1-1, with D uncertain. In germline, CDR1 is KGHSH, CDR2 LQKENI. This CDR3 comprises 14 residues. Trimming took 1 base from V and 1 from J, leaving 7 bases between them. This CDR3 reads CASSPQTRNTEAFF. The CDR3 DNA reads TGTGCCAGCTCACCACAAACGAGGAACACTGAAGCTTTCTTT.

The chain couples TRBV5-4 to TRBJ1-1, with 12 bases that match TRBD1. The germline V gene has CDR1 SGHNT and CDR2 YYREEE (reference sequence). V lost 5 bases, J lost 4 bases, and 9 bases stayed unmatched. The CDR3 contains 16 residues. The CDR3 reads CASSAGTGGGSTEAFF. The DNA for the CDR3 is TGTGCCAGCAGTGCCGGGACAGGGGGCGGGAGCACTGAAGCTTTCTTT.

V usage is TRBV24-1 and J usage is TRBJ2-3; D possibly corresponds to TRBD2 (6 bases). The CDR3 is made up of 14 amino acids. Germline values: CDR1 KGHDR, CDR2 SFDVKD. V was clipped by 7 bases and J by 6 bases, with 16 bases between them. CDR3 sequence reads: CATRSGTSADTQYF. Written as DNA, the CDR3 is TGTGCCACCAGATCCGGGACTTCTGCTGATACGCAGTATTTT.

This clone was recorded once. This rearrangement joins TRBV6-5 to TRBJ1-6, with TRBD1 matching 8 bases. V trimming: 6 bases; J trimming: 10 bases; junction bases outside the gene matches: 8. Germline loops: CDR1 MNHEY, CDR2 SVGAGI. The CDR3 is made up of 14 amino acids. The CDR3 nucleotides are TGTGCCAGCAGCCGGACAGGGAAGGAATCACCCCTCCACTTT. Its translation: CASSRTGKESPLHF.

The chain employs TRBV4-2 and TRBJ1-2; 10 nucleotides agree with TRBD1. V lost 1 base to trimming and J lost 3 bases; unmatched junction nucleotides: 8. The CDR3 has 17 residues. Looked up from germline, CDR1 is LGHNA and CDR2 is YNFKEQ. The CDR3 loop reads CASSQAGTTGGDYGYTF. CDR3 nucleotide sequence: TGTGCCAGCAGCCAAGCGGGCACGACAGGGGGCGACTATGGCTACACCTTC.

The chain carries TRBV3-1 (or the pseudogene TRBV3-2) and TRBJ2-1; no firm D call. The germline V gene has CDR1 LGHDT and CDR2 YNNKEL (reference sequence). Trimming stripped 1 base from V and 4 bases from J, with 8 bases between. The length of the CDR3 is 14 residues. The CDR3 nucleotides are TGTGCCAGCAGCCAAGGGTACGGGTACAATGAGCAGTTCTTC. This gives the protein CASSQGYGYNEQFF.

The genes are TRBV30 and TRBJ2-5; D gene uncertain. V lost 5 bases, J lost 4 bases, and 8 bases lay in between. CDR3 length: 11 residues. CDR1 is GTSNPN, CDR2 SVGIG, per germline (reference sequence). The CDR3 DNA follows: TGTGCCTGGGCATCGGTAGAGACCCAGTACTTC. It encodes CAWASVETQYF.

The J gene is TRBJ2-2, the V gene TRBV24-1, with a possible D match to TRBD2 (5 bases). This CDR3 is built from 16 residues. V was clipped by 5 bases and J by 0 bases, with 12 bases between them. Germline values: CDR1 KGHDR, CDR2 SFDVKD. The CDR3 is CATSAGAGTNTGELFF. CDR3 nucleotide sequence: TGTGCCACCAGTGCCGGCGCCGGGACGAACACCGGGGAGCTGTTTTTT.

The chain carries TRBV7-8 and TRBJ1-3; no reliable D call. Germline assignment: CDR1 SGHVS and CDR2 FQNEAQ. V was trimmed by 3 bases and J by 0 bases, leaving 6 bases between them. This CDR3 has 14 amino acids. The CDR3 region has the DNA TGTGCCAGCAGCTTCCGGTACTCTGGAAACACCATATATTTT. Residues: CASSFRYSGNTIYF.

This clone showed up just once. J is TRBJ1-5 and V is TRBV7-6; perhaps TRBD1 as D (5 bases). The CDR3 runs to 16 residues. V gave up 1 base and J gave up 4 bases, with 14 bases separating them. Germline V gives CDR1 SGHVS, CDR2 FNYEAQ. CDR3 nucleotide sequence: TGTGCCAGCAGCTTAGATGCCCAGGGTTCGAATCAGCCCCAGCATTTT. This sequence encodes CASSLDAQGSNQPQHF.

The V call is TRBV19, the J call TRBJ2-1; perhaps TRBD2 as D (6 bases). Trimming removed 0 bases at V and 10 bases at J, with 13 bases between. The germline CDR1 and CDR2 sequences are LNHDA and SQIVND (reference sequence). The CDR3 spans 14 residues. DNA of the CDR3: TGTGCCAGTAGTATAGATCCTAGCGAAGCGGAGCAGTTCTTC. It codes for CASSIDPSEAEQFF.

The V and J genes are TRBV24-1 and TRBJ2-1; 7 positions agree with TRBD1. This CDR3 comprises 13 residues. Germline CDR1 reads KGHDR; CDR2 reads SFDVKD. V lost 4 bases and J lost 10; bases outside the gene matches: 6. The CDR3 DNA reads TGTGCCACCAGTGAACCGGACAGGTGGGAGCAGTTCTTC. Translated: CATSEPDRWEQFF.

This chain connects TRBV5-5 to TRBJ2-7; possible D gene TRBD2, 5 bases. Between the trimmed V and J ends, which lost 1 base and 3 bases, there was a span of 14 bases. Germline V gene sequence: CDR1 SGHKS, CDR2 YYEKEE (reference sequence). This CDR3 spans 15 amino acids. The DNA for the CDR3 is TGTGCCAGCAGCTTGAGGGAGTCCCGGGACTACGAGCAGTACTTC. This codes for CASSLRESRDYEQYF. The full variable domain, its missing parts supplied by reference TRBV5-5 and TRBJ2-7, is DAGVTQSPTHLIKTRGQQVTLRCSPISGHKSVSWYQQVLGQGPQFIFQYYEKEERGRGNFPDRFSARQFPNYSSELNVNALLLGDSALYLCASSLRESRDYEQYFGPGTRLTVT.